This T cell receptor beta chain comes out of a study of T cell responses to AZD1222 COVID-19 vaccine. Overall study findings and caveats: Researchers report vaccine-associated CD4 TCRs spanning spike, with dominance at 160-218 and 743-854. Spike-specific TCR breadth and depth both grew after two AZD1222 doses.

V lost 9 bases to trimming and J lost 6 bases; unmatched junction nucleotides: 13. Germline CDR1 reads LNHDA; CDR2 reads SQIVND (reference sequence). CDR3 length equals 15 residues. In regard to this clone: Its target is unknown.

Libraries were prepared by immunoSEQ multiplex PCR; TCRdb keeps only in-frame clonotypes and omits some of them. Of tens of thousands of clones in the sample, more than 70% are singletons; the top ten hold 20% to 25%. The clonotype originates from an adult in good health. This specimen consisted of peripheral blood, obtained on day 0 of AZD1222 vaccination. The chain joins TRBV19 to TRBJ2-2, with 7 bases matching TRBD1. For the CDR3, the DNA is TGTGCCAGCATCCAGGCAGGGGGTATAGCCGGGGAGCTGTTTTTT. This codes for CASIQAGGIAGELFF.